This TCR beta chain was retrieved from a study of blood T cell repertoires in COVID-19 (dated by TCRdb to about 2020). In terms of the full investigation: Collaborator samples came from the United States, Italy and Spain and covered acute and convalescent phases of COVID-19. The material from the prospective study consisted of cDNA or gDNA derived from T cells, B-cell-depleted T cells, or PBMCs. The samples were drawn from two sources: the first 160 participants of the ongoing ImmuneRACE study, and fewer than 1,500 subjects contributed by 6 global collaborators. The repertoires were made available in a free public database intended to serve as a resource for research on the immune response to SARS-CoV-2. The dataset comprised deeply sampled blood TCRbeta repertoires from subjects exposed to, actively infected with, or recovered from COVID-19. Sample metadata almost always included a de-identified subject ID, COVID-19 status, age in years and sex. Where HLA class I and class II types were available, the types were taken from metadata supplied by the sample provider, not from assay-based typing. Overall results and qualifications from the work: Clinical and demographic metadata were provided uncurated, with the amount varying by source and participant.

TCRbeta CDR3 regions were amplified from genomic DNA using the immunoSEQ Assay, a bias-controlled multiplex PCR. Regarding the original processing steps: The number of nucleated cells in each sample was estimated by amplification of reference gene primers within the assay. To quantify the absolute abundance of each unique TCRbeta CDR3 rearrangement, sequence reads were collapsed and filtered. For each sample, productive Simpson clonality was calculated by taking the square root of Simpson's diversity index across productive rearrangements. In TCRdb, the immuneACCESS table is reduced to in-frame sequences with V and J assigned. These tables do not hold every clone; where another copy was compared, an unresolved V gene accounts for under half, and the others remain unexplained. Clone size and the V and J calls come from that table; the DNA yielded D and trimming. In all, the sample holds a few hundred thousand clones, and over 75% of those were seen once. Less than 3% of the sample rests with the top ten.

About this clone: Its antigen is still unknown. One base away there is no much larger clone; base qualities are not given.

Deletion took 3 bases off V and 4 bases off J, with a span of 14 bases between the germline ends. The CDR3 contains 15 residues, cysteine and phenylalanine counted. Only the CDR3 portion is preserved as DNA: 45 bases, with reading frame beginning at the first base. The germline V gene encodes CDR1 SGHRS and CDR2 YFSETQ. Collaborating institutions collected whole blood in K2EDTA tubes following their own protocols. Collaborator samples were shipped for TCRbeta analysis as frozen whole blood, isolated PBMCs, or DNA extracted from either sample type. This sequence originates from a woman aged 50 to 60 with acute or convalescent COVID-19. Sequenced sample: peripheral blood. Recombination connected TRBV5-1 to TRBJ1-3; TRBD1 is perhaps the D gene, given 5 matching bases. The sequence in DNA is TGCGCCAGCAGCTGGGGGGAAATAGGAGGAAACACCATATATTTT. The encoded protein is CASSWGEIGGNTIYF.